Shown below are 13 T cell receptor beta chains from a single sample sequenced in a study of blood T cells in healthy people across ages. A J-beta primer mix and a sample-barcoded 5' primer were used in a second PCR of about 7 to 12 cycles. TCRdb re-called the 5' RACE reads through MiXCR, storing one row per CDR3 protein. This sample yields 1.5 million to 1.9 million distinct CDR3 sequences, of which approximately 43% are seen a single time; around 4% belongs to the top ten. Sequencing was carried out using blood. The receptor source for this set is a woman younger than 30 in good health.

The chain uses TRBV5-1 and TRBJ2-1; 14 nucleotides line up with TRBD2. This CDR3 has 18 residues. The ends lost 3 bases at V and 2 bases at J; junction bases unmatched: 7. In germline, CDR1 is SGHRS, CDR2 YFSETQ. CDR3 in amino acids: CASSYGTSGSPPYNEQFF. The CDR3 DNA sequence: TGCGCCAGCAGCTACGGGACTAGCGGGAGCCCCCCCTACAATGAGCAGTTCTTC. Full variable domain (remainder filled in from reference TRBV5-1 and TRBJ2-1): KAGVTQTPRYLIKTRGQQVTLSCSPISGHRSVSWYQQTPGQGLQFLFEYFSETQRNKGNFPGRFSGRQFSNSRSEMNVSTLELGDSALYLCASSYGTSGSPPYNEQFFGPGTRLTVL.

Remarks on this clonotype: A read error may account for a junction end that differs from germline. The chain has TRBV20-1 and TRBJ2-1, with 7 bases matching TRBD1. Germline V CDR1 and CDR2: DFQATT, SNEGSKA (reference sequence). This CDR3 has 14 residues. CDR3 sequence: CSAGEGGFYNEQFF. DNA of the CDR3: TGCAGTGCTGGAGAAGGGGGCTTCTACAATGAGCAGTTCTTC.

This chain uses TRBV20-1 with TRBJ2-1, with TRBD1 identical over 8 bases. CDR3 length: 15 residues. CDR1 and CDR2 from the germline V gene are DFQATT and SNEGSKA (reference sequence). The trim removed 1 base at V and 4 bases at J, leaving 6 bases unmatched. The CDR3 bases are TGCAGTGCTAGAGCTCAGGACAGGGCATACAATGAGCAGTTCTTC. Protein sequence: CSARAQDRAYNEQFF.

This clonotype was seen a handful of times. This chain joins TRBV20-1 and TRBJ2-1; D is perhaps TRBD2 (7 bases). This CDR3 has 15 amino acids. Deletions cut 3 bases from V and 4 bases from J, with 16 bases between. Germline V gives CDR1 DFQATT, CDR2 SNEGSKA (reference sequence). CDR3 residues: CSASMGGGPYNEQFF. The CDR3 DNA follows: TGCAGTGCTAGTATGGGCGGGGGCCCGTACAATGAGCAGTTCTTC.

V is TRBV25-1 and J is TRBJ2-2; possible D gene TRBD2, 5 bases. Between the trimmed V and J ends, which lost 8 bases and 1 base, there was a span of 11 bases. This CDR3 has 14 residues. In germline, CDR1 is MGHDK, CDR2 SYGVNS. CDR3 sequence: CASPRAENTGELFF. The CDR3 DNA reads TGTGCCAGCCCGAGGGCAGAGAACACCGGGGAGCTGTTTTTT.

The chain is built from TRBV28 and TRBJ2-1; 7 nucleotides line up with TRBD2. Germline lookup yields CDR1 MDHEN and CDR2 SYDVKM. The CDR3 contains 14 residues. With V trimmed by 3 bases and J by 10 bases, 9 bases remained unmatched. The CDR3 DNA reads as TGTGCCAGCAGTTTTAGGGCGGGAGTTTGGGAGCAGTTCTTC. Amino acids: CASSFRAGVWEQFF.

This clonotype has more than one count but fewer than ten. V usage is TRBV4-1 and J usage is TRBJ2-3, with unresolved D. From germline, CDR1 is MGHRA and CDR2 YSYEKL. The CDR3 loop spans 15 amino acids. The V end was cut by 1 base, the J end by 0 bases, with 8 bases between. The CDR3: CASSQVVSSTDTQYF. CDR3 coding DNA: TGCGCCAGCAGCCAAGTCGTCTCTAGCACAGATACGCAGTATTTT.

The chain couples TRBV7-9 to TRBJ1-2; D unresolved. The germline V and J ends were trimmed by 5 bases and 2 bases, with 15 bases remaining between them. Germline CDR1 reads SEHNR; CDR2 reads FQNEAQ (reference sequence). The CDR3 extends over 15 amino acids. The CDR3 DNA reads TGTGCCAGCAGCAGAAACCCCGGACCGAACTATGGCTACACCTTC. It codes for CASSRNPGPNYGYTF.

The chain links TRBV29-1 to TRBJ1-2; D ambiguous. Between the trimmed V and J ends, which lost 4 bases and 12 bases, there was a span of 6 bases. The CDR3 covers 8 residues. Germline V gives CDR1 SQVTM, CDR2 ANQGSEA. This CDR3 is CSVGANTF. CDR3 bases: TGCAGCGTTGGGGCGAACACCTTC.

This clonotype has just a few counts. The J gene is TRBJ2-7, the V gene TRBV7-2; 8 nucleotides align to TRBD1. The CDR3 spans 15 residues. Germline trimming cut 4 bases from V and 5 bases from J; bases unmatched to any gene: 10. The germline V gene has CDR1 SGHTA and CDR2 FQGNSA. The CDR3 spells CASSSDRGGFHEQYF. The CDR3 nucleotides read TGTGCCAGCAGCTCCGACAGGGGCGGATTCCACGAGCAGTACTTC.

This clonotype came up many times. The gene calls are TRBV6-5 and TRBJ2-3; no firm D call. The CDR3 consists of 14 residues. The V gene's germline CDR1 is MNHEY and CDR2 SVGAGI. Trimming removed 2 bases from V and 0 bases from J, with 6 bases in between. This CDR3 reads CASSYLGSTDTQYF. The CDR3 region has the DNA TGTGCCAGCAGTTACCTCGGAAGCACAGATACGCAGTATTTT.

V is TRBV20-1 and J is TRBJ1-2, with a tentative D call TRBD1 (6 bases). CDR3 size: 13 residues. The V gene lost 3 bases and the J gene lost 4 bases, with 12 bases spanning the gap. CDR1 is DFQATT, CDR2 SNEGSKA, per germline (reference sequence). The DNA of the CDR3 is TGCAGTGCTAGCAGGGGTTCTTCCTATGGCTACACCTTC. Translation gives CSASRGSSYGYTF.

V usage is TRBV6-6 and J usage is TRBJ1-2; possible D gene TRBD1, 5 bases. In germline, CDR1 is MNHNY, CDR2 SVGAGI (reference sequence). V lost 4 bases and J lost 4, with 16 bases in between. The CDR3 sequence is 15 residues long. The CDR3 coding sequence is TGTGCCAGCAGTTTGCAGGGCGGGGGGGGCTATGGCTACACCTTC. Translated, it gives CASSLQGGGGYGYTF.